This TCR beta chain came from a study of cytomegalovirus exposure and HLA in healthy donors. Whole-study findings and limits: It has been reported that TCR beta sequences accurately predicted the HLA-A and HLA-B alleles of most subjects. The classifier reportedly diagnosed cytomegalovirus status with high sensitivity and specificity. Investigators reported around 150 TCR beta chains as tied to cytomegalovirus.

V shed 3 bases and J 8 bases; nucleotides not matched to a gene: 6. This CDR3 is built from 14 residues. Germline assignment: CDR1 SNHLY and CDR2 FYNNEI. A note on this clone: What it binds is unknown.

Primers: 60 Vbeta forward and 13 Jbeta reverse. Methods used by the authors: It was a later analysis that counted tens of millions of unique TCR beta chains, of which around 11 million were shared. Libraries were prepared by immunoSEQ multiplex PCR; TCRdb keeps only in-frame clonotypes and omits some of them. The V and J calls and clone size were taken over from that table, and D and trimming were inferred from the DNA. The repertoire has about 150,000 clones, about two thirds of them found once; the top ten carry almost 4.5%. Sequencing was carried out using PBMCs. The origin of this receptor is a man in his 60s in good health and CMV-seronegative. The J gene is TRBJ2-1, the V gene TRBV2; 8 positions agree with TRBD1. The CDR3 coding sequence is TGTGCCAGCAGTGAGATGACAGGGGTCTATGAGCAGTTCTTC. This codes for CASSEMTGVYEQFF.